Listed below are T cell receptor beta chains from one sample, sequenced in a study of T cells after yellow fever vaccination. Each CDR3 protein is one row after TCRdb ran MiXCR on the 5' RACE reads. The table lists under 55,000 distinct CDR3 sequences, 6.8% of them singletons. The sample was CD8+ T cells not binding an NS4B(214-222) dextramer, sorted from PBMCs, taken 45 days after the yellow fever booster vaccination. The receptors come from a man under 40 who received the YFV17D yellow fever vaccine. CDR3s leave out the opening cysteine and the closing phenylalanine or tryptophan.

CDR3,J,V,length
ASSSGLGWTNEQF,TRBJ2-1,TRBV7-9,13
ASSSYLSGLENTEAF,TRBJ1-1,TRBV18,15
ASSLRGGGNEQF,TRBJ2-1,TRBV27,12
AWNSGAGGETQY,TRBJ2-5,TRBV30,12
ASSYTSGPYEQY,TRBJ2-7,TRBV7-2,12
SARDGGSSYEQY,TRBJ2-7,TRBV20-1,12
ASSYQYTEAF,TRBJ1-1,TRBV6-2/TRBV6-3,10
ASSYLPGTGFYEQY,TRBJ2-7,TRBV6-5,14
ASSQGQSGYT,TRBJ1-2,TRBV5-4,10
RVEDLNEQY,TRBJ2-7,TRBV29-1,9
ASSGLEDSTYEQY,TRBJ2-7,TRBV6-1,13
ASSDGDFPDTQY,TRBJ2-3,TRBV2,12
ASGQGPTYEQY,TRBJ2-7,TRBV12-3/TRBV12-4,11
ASSTGGGEQY,TRBJ2-7,TRBV5-1,10
ASSAIRGDEQF,TRBJ2-1,TRBV2,11
ASSLEGPNYNEQF,TRBJ2-1,TRBV5-1,13
ASSQDLVGAGQTSYGYT,TRBJ1-2,TRBV4-3,17
ATSSGTGFKTQY,TRBJ2-5,TRBV15,12
ASNEVSEQF,TRBJ2-1,TRBV16,9
AWGLAGGGETQY,TRBJ2-5,TRBV7-9,12
ASSLAADTQY,TRBJ2-3,TRBV7-6,10
ASSYNRETQY,TRBJ2-5,TRBV12-3/TRBV12-4,10
ASSLRGSNTEAF,TRBJ1-1,TRBV12-3/TRBV12-4,12
ASSWGTLTEAF,TRBJ1-1,TRBV4-3,11
ASSPPALALTDTQY,TRBJ2-3,TRBV3-1,14
ASSDQEETQY,TRBJ2-5,TRBV2,10
ASSVRDRDYEQY,TRBJ2-7,TRBV7-2,12
ASSQGWTLGTDTQY,TRBJ2-3,TRBV4-3,14
SASPGTWEPTYEQY,TRBJ2-7,TRBV20-1,14
ASSGGLAGTGEPF,TRBJ2-2,TRBV10-1,13
ASEADKREQY,TRBJ2-7,TRBV11-2,10
ASTDKAPSGSYEQY,TRBJ2-7,TRBV7-2,14
ASSQVGGYNSYNEQF,TRBJ2-1,TRBV14,15
ASSLEGGYEQY,TRBJ2-7,TRBV5-5,11
AISDTDRLAKNIQY,TRBJ2-4,TRBV10-3,14
ASSLAWDNYNEQF,TRBJ2-1,TRBV5-1,13
ATSRASDTTY,TRBJ1-3,TRBV15,10